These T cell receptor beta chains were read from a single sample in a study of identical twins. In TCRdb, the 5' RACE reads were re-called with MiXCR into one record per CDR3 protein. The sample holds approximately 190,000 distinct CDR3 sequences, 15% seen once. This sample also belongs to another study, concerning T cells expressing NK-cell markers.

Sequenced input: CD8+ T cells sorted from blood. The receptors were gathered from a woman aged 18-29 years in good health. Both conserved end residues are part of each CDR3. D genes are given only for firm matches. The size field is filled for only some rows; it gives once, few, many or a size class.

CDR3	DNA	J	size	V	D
CASRGEGTEAFF	TGTGCCAGCAGGGGGGAGGGCACTGAAGCTTTCTTT	TRBJ1-1	few	TRBV3-1	NA
CASSYLAGQLMYNEQFF	TGTGCCAGCAGCTACCTAGCGGGACAGCTAATGTACAATGAGCAGTTCTTC	TRBJ2-1	NA	TRBV5-6	TRBD2
CATGLGPYEQYF	TGTGCCACTGGACTGGGACCCTACGAGCAGTACTTC	TRBJ2-7	few	TRBV12-3/TRBV12-4	NA
CSAAGTEITYEQYF	TGCAGTGCAGCCGGGACGGAGATTACCTACGAGCAGTACTTC	TRBJ2-7	few	TRBV20-1	NA
CSAPGSGGPGELFF	TGCAGTGCCCCCGGGTCGGGCGGTCCCGGGGAGCTGTTTTTT	TRBJ2-2	few	TRBV20-1	NA
CATSGPSQNEQYF	TGTGCCACCAGCGGACCTAGTCAAAACGAGCAGTACTTC	TRBJ2-7	few	TRBV15	NA
CAIRLAGVHEQFF	TGTGCCATCAGGTTAGCGGGAGTACATGAGCAGTTCTTC	TRBJ2-1	NA	TRBV10-3	TRBD2
CSVEDPDSEGYTF	TGCAGCGTTGAAGATCCAGACAGCGAGGGCTACACCTTC	TRBJ1-2	NA	TRBV29-1	NA
CASSGGQGDYGYTF	TGTGCCAGCAGCGGGGGACAGGGGGACTATGGCTACACCTTC	TRBJ1-2	few	TRBV9	TRBD1
CSASDLHGNQPQHF	TGCAGTGCTTCCGACCTCCATGGCAATCAGCCCCAGCATTTT	TRBJ1-5	few	TRBV20-1	NA
CSAGVSRGADGYTF	TGCAGTGCTGGGGTGAGCCGGGGGGCCGATGGCTACACCTTC	TRBJ1-2	NA	TRBV20-1	NA
CASSGRPGLAGGIHNEQFF	TGCGCCAGCAGCGGAAGGCCGGGACTAGCGGGGGGGATCCACAATGAGCAGTTCTTC	TRBJ2-1	few	TRBV5-1	TRBD2
CASSLEPTALYEQYF	TGTGCCAGCAGCTTAGAGCCCACTGCCCTCTACGAGCAGTACTTC	TRBJ2-7	few	TRBV7-7	NA
CASSSWGSSTDTQYF	TGTGCCAGCAGCTCCTGGGGCTCCTCCACAGATACGCAGTATTTT	TRBJ2-3	NA	TRBV9	NA
CASSEAGQYYGYTF	TGTGCCAGCAGTGAAGCGGGACAGTACTATGGCTACACCTTC	TRBJ1-2	NA	TRBV2	TRBD1
CASSGLADNNEQFF	TGTGCCAGCTCCGGACTAGCGGATAACAATGAGCAGTTCTTC	TRBJ2-1	few	TRBV7-3	TRBD2
CASSKVHQGSGNTIYF	TGTGCCAGCAGCAAAGTCCACCAGGGTTCCGGAAACACCATATATTTT	TRBJ1-3	NA	TRBV21-1	NA
CASSPTVLKETQYF	TGCGCCAGCAGCCCAACGGTACTGAAAGAGACCCAGTACTTC	TRBJ2-5	many	TRBV4-1	NA
CASSPSGVTEAFF	TGCGCCAGCAGCCCCAGCGGGGTAACTGAAGCTTTCTTT	TRBJ1-1	many	TRBV5-1	NA
CATGDSSSNQPQHF	TGTGCCACCGGGGACAGCTCGAGCAATCAGCCCCAGCATTTT	TRBJ1-5	many	TRBV24-1	TRBD1
CASSVRDRPFLQYF	TGTGCCAGCAGCGTACGGGACAGGCCCTTTTTGCAGTATTTT	TRBJ2-3	few	TRBV9	TRBD1
CASSLPGLAGGLSTDTQYF	TGCGCCAGCAGCTTGCCGGGACTAGCGGGGGGGTTGAGCACAGATACGCAGTATTTT	TRBJ2-3	many	TRBV5-1	TRBD2
CASSLSGEWETQYF	TGTGCCAGCAGTTTATCGGGGGAATGGGAGACCCAGTACTTC	TRBJ2-5	many	TRBV12-3/TRBV12-4	NA
CASSFSREQFF	TGTGCCAGCAGCTTTTCGAGAGAGCAGTTCTTC	TRBJ2-1	few	TRBV5-6	NA
CASRPDRASYEQYF	TGCGCCAGCAGACCGGACAGGGCCTCCTACGAGCAGTACTTC	TRBJ2-7	few	TRBV5-1	TRBD1
CASSSRPDTQYF	TGTGCCAGCAGCTCCCGGCCAGATACGCAGTATTTT	TRBJ2-3	few	TRBV7-9	NA
CATSRAGFGELFF	TGTGCCACCAGCAGGGCGGGGTTCGGGGAGCTGTTTTTT	TRBJ2-2	few	TRBV15	NA
CASSGGQGYTGELFF	TGTGCCAGCAGTGGGGGACAAGGATACACCGGGGAGCTGTTTTTT	TRBJ2-2	NA	TRBV6-1	NA
CASSLEKGEVNIQYF	TGTGCCAGCAGCTTGGAAAAGGGGGAGGTAAACATTCAGTACTTC	TRBJ2-4	few	TRBV5-6	NA
CASSHQGRLSDEQYF	TGCGCCAGCAGCCACCAAGGACGGCTTTCCGACGAGCAGTACTTC	TRBJ2-7	NA	TRBV4-1	NA
CASSLSSGPSYEQYF	TGTGCCAGCAGCTTGTCCAGCGGGCCTTCCTACGAGCAGTACTTC	TRBJ2-7	few	TRBV5-5	NA
CASSLLQGFQPQHF	TGTGCCAGCAGCCTACTCCAGGGTTTCCAGCCCCAGCATTTT	TRBJ1-5	many	TRBV7-2	NA
CASSFGSTEAFF	TGTGCCAGCAGTTTCGGAAGCACTGAAGCTTTCTTT	TRBJ1-1	few	TRBV12-3/TRBV12-4	NA
CASSVVGRGGTEAFF	TGTGCCAGCAGCGTAGTCGGCAGGGGGGGCACTGAAGCTTTCTTT	TRBJ1-1	many	TRBV9	TRBD1
CASPPGLKQETQYF	TGTGCCAGCCCTCCCGGACTCAAACAAGAGACCCAGTACTTC	TRBJ2-5	NA	TRBV12-3/TRBV12-4	NA
CASSYSDWRETRPDYEQYF	TGTGCCAGCAGTTATTCGGACTGGAGGGAGACAAGGCCCGACTACGAGCAGTACTTC	TRBJ2-7	NA	TRBV6-2/TRBV6-3	NA
CASSDRGAQYF	TGTGCCAGCAGTGATCGGGGTGCGCAGTATTTT	TRBJ2-3	few	TRBV12-3/TRBV12-4	NA
CASSWGQGQFGYTF	TGTGCCAGCAGCTGGGGACAGGGGCAATTTGGCTACACCTTC	TRBJ1-2	NA	TRBV11-2	TRBD1
CASSQDPRSDEQFF	TGCGCCAGCAGCCAAGACCCCCGGAGTGATGAGCAGTTCTTC	TRBJ2-1	few	TRBV4-1	NA
CASSLTGARTDTQYF	TGTGCCAGCAGCTTAACGGGGGCCCGCACAGATACGCAGTATTTT	TRBJ2-3	few	TRBV7-3	NA
CASSSGAHYEQYF	TGTGCCAGCAGTAGCGGGGCCCACTACGAGCAGTACTTC	TRBJ2-7	NA	TRBV4-2	TRBD2
CASSLPRLDVREQFF	TGTGCCAGCAGCTTACCTCGACTAGACGTAAGGGAGCAGTTCTTC	TRBJ2-1	NA	TRBV7-8	NA
CASSQEMSTGVHYGYTF	TGTGCCAGCAGCCAAGAGATGTCCACGGGAGTCCATTACGGCTACACCTTC	TRBJ1-2	few	TRBV14	NA
CASSSLAGGIYNEQFF	TGTGCCAGCAGTTCCCTAGCGGGAGGGATATACAATGAGCAGTTCTTC	TRBJ2-1	NA	TRBV12-3/TRBV12-4	TRBD2
CACGRLAGGREQYF	TGTGCCTGCGGTCGACTAGCGGGAGGGCGAGAGCAGTACTTC	TRBJ2-7	many	TRBV30	TRBD2
CASSSSDIIGHLQETQYF	TGTGCCAGCAGCTCGAGCGACATAATTGGACACCTCCAAGAGACCCAGTACTTC	TRBJ2-5	few	TRBV7-8	NA
CASSWFGRGDTEAFF	TGTGCCAGCAGTTGGTTTGGCAGGGGGGACACTGAAGCTTTCTTT	TRBJ1-1	NA	TRBV27	TRBD1
CASSGGQGGLLTDTQYF	TGTGCCAGCAGCGGGGGGCAGGGGGGACTTCTCACAGATACGCAGTATTTT	TRBJ2-3	once	TRBV11-1	NA
CASSESGQINIQYF	TGTGCCAGCAGCGAATCGGGACAGATAAACATTCAGTACTTC	TRBJ2-4	NA	TRBV7-9	TRBD1
CASSVVGGNTEAFF	TGTGCCAGCAGCGTAGTCGGGGGGAACACTGAAGCTTTCTTT	TRBJ1-1	NA	TRBV9	NA
CSVPRADTQYF	TGCAGCGTGCCCAGGGCAGATACGCAGTATTTT	TRBJ2-3	few	TRBV29-1	NA
CASSIYRVGTEAFF	TGTGCCAGCAGTATTTACAGGGTTGGCACTGAAGCTTTCTTT	TRBJ1-1	NA	TRBV12-3/TRBV12-4	NA
CASSLDGTSGGLQFF	TGTGCCAGCAGCTTAGACGGGACTAGCGGGGGATTGCAGTTCTTC	TRBJ2-1	NA	TRBV7-9	TRBD2
CCARDGGQQETQYF	TGCTGTGCTAGAGATGGGGGACAACAAGAGACCCAGTACTTC	TRBJ2-5	once	TRBV20-1	NA
CASSQSSTGELFF	TGTGCCAGCAGCCAATCCTCCACCGGGGAGCTGTTTTTT	TRBJ2-2	NA	TRBV3-1	NA
CASSPDNIAGGSGVDEQFF	TGTGCCAGCAGCCCCGACAATATAGCGGGAGGGTCTGGTGTCGATGAGCAGTTCTTC	TRBJ2-1	NA	TRBV13	TRBD2
CASSAKRDRGIDYGYTF	TGTGCCAGCAGCGCAAAGCGGGACAGGGGTATCGACTATGGCTACACCTTC	TRBJ1-2	NA	TRBV9	TRBD1